This TCR beta chain was recovered during a study of cytomegalovirus exposure and HLA in healthy donors. Study results and caveats: Presence/absence analyses assumed roughly uniform sequencing depth across donors, which may not hold. Prior analysis indicated that the majority of TCR beta V segments exhibited productivity approximately 87% or approximately 30% of the time. Per a later analysis, HLA-associated TCR beta chains showed more clonal expansion than other, equally common TCR beta chains.

The CDR3 has 17 amino acids. Per the germline V gene, CDR1 is MGHRA and CDR2 is YSYEKL. V lost 0 bases, J lost 8 bases, and 22 bases lay in between. This clone was observed a handful of times. No antigen is known for it. Amplification used 60 Vbeta primers and 13 Jbeta primers. TCRdb's table, derived via immunoSEQ multiplex PCR, lists solely in-frame clones and lacks some. The data show about 110,000 clones, over 80% seen once. This receptor was obtained from a man aged 25-45 years in good health and CMV-seropositive. Specimen: PBMCs. The chain recombines TRBV4-1 with TRBJ2-5; D gene uncertain. The CDR3 is CASSQDPERSTGETQYF. The CDR3, as DNA: TGCGCCAGCAGCCAAGATCCTGAACGATCAACGGGTGAAACCCAGTACTTC.